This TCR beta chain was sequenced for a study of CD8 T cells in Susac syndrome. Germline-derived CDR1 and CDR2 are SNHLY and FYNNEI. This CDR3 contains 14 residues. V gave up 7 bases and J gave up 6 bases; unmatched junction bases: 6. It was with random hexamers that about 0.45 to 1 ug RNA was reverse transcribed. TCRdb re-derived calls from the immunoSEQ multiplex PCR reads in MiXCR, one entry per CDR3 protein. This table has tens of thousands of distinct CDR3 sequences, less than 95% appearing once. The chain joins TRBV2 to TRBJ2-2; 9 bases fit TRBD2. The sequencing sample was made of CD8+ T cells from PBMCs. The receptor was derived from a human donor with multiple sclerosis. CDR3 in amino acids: CASTEGLAAGELFF. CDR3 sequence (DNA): TGTGCCAGCACCGAGGGACTAGCCGCCGGGGAGCTGTTTTTT. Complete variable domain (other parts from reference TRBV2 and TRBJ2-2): EPEVTQTPSHQVTQMGQEVILRCVPISNHLYFYWYRQILGQKVEFLVSFYNNEISEKSEIFDDQFSVERPDGSNFTLKIRSTKLEDSAMYFCASTEGLAAGELFFGEGSRLTVL.